The 30 T cell receptor beta chains below come from one sample, sequenced in a study of metastatic and nonmetastatic thyroid tumors (dated by TCRdb to about 2020). Libraries were made using PCR. Instrument used: Illumina HiSeq 4000. Clones were called with MiXCR by TCRdb after fastp trimmed the public reads at Q25, and only in-frame beta chains were retained. Present in this sample are under 35,000 clones, 35% of which were seen just once. The top ten hold 22% of the sample. Before undergoing thyroid surgery, none of the patients had been given any kind of treatment. The sample comprised tumor tissue. Receptor source: a female donor with papillary thyroid cancer or a benign thyroid nodule (not recorded which). Some clones in this sample may be carry-over from other donors' samples.

The chain has TRBV28 and TRBJ1-2; 7 bases line up with TRBD1. Unmatched junction bases numbered 8, after V lost 6 bases and J lost 4 bases. Germline V gene data show CDR1 as MDHEN and CDR2 as SYDVKM. This CDR3 comprises 14 residues. CDR3 bases: TGTGCCAGCAGCCCAGGGGGGAACGTCTATGGCTACACCTTC. Protein: CASSPGGNVYGYTF.

This chain uses TRBV6-1 with TRBJ2-7; no firm D call. This CDR3 spans 14 amino acids. The V end was cut by 4 bases, the J end by 7 bases, with 17 bases between. Germline loops: CDR1 MNHNS, CDR2 SASEGT. Here the CDR3 reads CASSAFRTGGEQYF. Written as DNA, the CDR3 is TGTGCCAGCAGTGCATTCAGGACCGGCGGAGAGCAGTACTTC.

This clone was seen only a few times. This rearrangement joins TRBV6-1 to TRBJ2-7; unclear D gene. Germline V CDR1 and CDR2: MNHNS, SASEGT. The CDR3 runs 15 residues. Trimming cost V 4 bases and J 2 bases, with 15 bases left between them. The CDR3 sequence is CASSAPGAGPYEQYF. CDR3 DNA sequence: TGTGCCAGCAGTGCTCCGGGTGCAGGTCCCTACGAGCAGTACTTC.

The table lists this clone with a few counts. This rearrangement joins TRBV6-2 or TRBV6-3 to TRBJ2-7, with D possibly being TRBD1 (6 bases). Germline CDR1 is MNHEY and CDR2 is SVGEGT. The CDR3 has 12 amino acids. Trimming left V 4 bases short and J 4 bases short, with 8 bases between. CDR3 amino acids: CASSSQGYEQYF. The CDR3, as DNA: TGTGCCAGCAGTTCTCAGGGGTACGAGCAGTACTTC.

This clone was found once. The rearrangement links TRBV29-1 to TRBJ1-2; 7 bases line up with TRBD1. The CDR3 consists of 12 residues. After removal of 7 bases from V and 11 bases from J, the junction contained 13 bases not matched to a gene. The germline V gene encodes CDR1 SQVTM and CDR2 ANQGSEA. CDR3 region: CSGGTGAHEYTF. The CDR3 region has the DNA TGCAGCGGCGGAACAGGGGCTCATGAATACACCTTC. Full variable domain (outside the CDR3, taken from reference TRBV29-1 and TRBJ1-2): SAVISQKPSRDICQRGTSLTIQCQVDSQVTMMFWYRQQPGQSLTLIATANQGSEATYESGFVIDKFPISRPNLTFSTLTVSNMSPEDSSIYLCSGGTGAHEYTFGSGTRLTVV.

This chain joins TRBV6-1 and TRBJ2-5; TRBD2 agrees at 8 bases. The CDR3 length is 15 residues. V was pared by 7 bases and J by 5 bases, with 12 bases of the junction left unmatched. Germline V gene lookup returns CDR1 MNHNS and CDR2 SASEGT. CDR3 DNA sequence: TGTGCCAGCAACCTACTAGCGGTAGGAGGTGAGACCCAGTACTTC. Encoded protein: CASNLLAVGGETQYF.

There are a few counts of this clone. The chain links TRBV29-1 to TRBJ1-2; a weak D match, TRBD1 (5 bases). The CDR3 runs to 11 residues. Germline values: CDR1 SQVTM, CDR2 ANQGSEA. V was cut by 5 bases and J by 6 bases, with 10 bases left in between. In nucleotides, the CDR3 is TGCAGCGTTCCCAGGGCCCATGGCTACACCTTC. Amino acids: CSVPRAHGYTF.

The rearrangement links TRBV11-2 to TRBJ2-7, with 15 nucleotides matching TRBD2. This CDR3 is 16 amino acids long. Germline V gene lookup returns CDR1 SGHAT and CDR2 FQNNGV. V shed 2 bases and J 6 bases; nucleotides not matched to a gene: 5. CDR3 DNA: TGTGCCAGCAGCTTACCCGGACTAGCGGGGGGGCGCGAGCAGTACTTC. Translated, it gives CASSLPGLAGGREQYF.

The genes are TRBV5-1 and TRBJ1-1, with 11 bases identical to TRBD1. The V and J ends lost 0 bases and 8 bases, in that order; junction bases with no gene match: 6. CDR1 SGHRS and CDR2 YFSETQ come from the germline V gene. This CDR3 is built from 15 residues. The CDR3 coding sequence is TGCGCCAGCAGCTTGGGAGTGGGACAGGGGGTGGAAGCTTTCTTT. It is translated as CASSLGVGQGVEAFF.

This chain uses TRBV6-1 with TRBJ2-7, with D uncertain. The V gene's germline CDR1 is MNHNS and CDR2 SASEGT. The V and J ends lost 4 bases and 2 bases respectively, with 12 bases between them. This CDR3 comprises 14 residues. The DNA for the CDR3 is TGTGCCAGCAGTGTAGGGAATCGGGCCTACGAGCAGTACTTC. Protein: CASSVGNRAYEQYF.

The genes are TRBV10-3 and TRBJ2-2; D is undetermined. Trimming took 2 bases from V and 2 from J, leaving 6 bases between them. CDR1 ENHRY and CDR2 SYGVKD come from the germline V gene. This CDR3 region has 14 residues. CDR3 nucleotides: TGTGCCATCAGTGAGATCCAAAACACCGGGGAGCTGTTTTTT. Protein sequence: CAISEIQNTGELFF.

V is TRBV6-5 and J is TRBJ2-6, with a possible D match to TRBD2 (6 bases). The V end lost 4 bases, the J end lost 6 bases, and 13 bases lay between the germline ends. This CDR3 is 15 amino acids long. Germline CDR1 is MNHEY and CDR2 is SVGAGI. The chain's CDR3 is CASSWGRPVANVLTF. Here the CDR3 DNA reads TGTGCCAGCAGTTGGGGGAGGCCTGTGGCCAACGTCCTGACTTTC.

This clone was seen only a few times. V and J are TRBV6-1 and TRBJ1-1; D call uncertain. CDR3 size: 13 residues. Germline CDR1 is MNHNS and CDR2 is SASEGT. V lost 4 bases, J lost 3 bases, and 9 bases lay in between. The CDR3 nucleotides read TGTGCCAGCAGTGCTGGGATGTACACTGAAGCTTTCTTT. Translation: CASSAGMYTEAFF.

The chain carries TRBV9 and TRBJ2-7; 10 nucleotides match TRBD1. The CDR3 extends over 15 amino acids. Per the germline V gene, CDR1 is SGDLS and CDR2 is YYNGEE. After removal of 4 bases from V and 4 bases from J, the junction contained 8 bases not matched to a gene. The CDR3 coding sequence is TGTGCCAGCAGCCCCAGGACAGGGGGTTTGTACGAGCAGTACTTC. It is translated as CASSPRTGGLYEQYF.

The rearrangement uses TRBV14 and TRBJ2-1; perhaps TRBD2 as D (6 bases). CDR3 length equals 15 residues. The ends were cut back, 3 bases at V and 0 bases at J, with 9 bases in the middle. Germline CDR1 is SGHDN and CDR2 is FVKESK. The CDR3 is CASSHSGFSYNEQFF. The DNA of the CDR3 is TGTGCCAGCAGCCATAGCGGTTTCTCCTACAATGAGCAGTTCTTC.

To note about this clone: This may come from a read error, since a much larger clone is one base off. The gene calls are TRBV7-8 and TRBJ2-1; D is uncertain. CDR3 length: 14 amino acids. V gave up 7 bases and J gave up 10 bases, with 20 bases separating them. The V gene's germline CDR1 is SGHVS and CDR2 FQNEAQ. CDR3: CASITRHGAEEQFF. As DNA, the CDR3 is TGTGCCAGCATCACCCGACATGGCGCCGAAGAGCAGTTCTTC.

The rearrangement uses TRBV2 and TRBJ1-6, with D uncertain. The V end was cut by 6 bases, the J end by 0 bases, with 9 bases between. Germline V lookup: CDR1 SNHLY, CDR2 FYNNEI. The CDR3 is made up of 15 amino acids. CDR3 in amino acids: CASRESSSYNSPLHF. The CDR3 DNA follows: TGTGCCAGCAGGGAAAGTAGCTCCTATAATTCACCCCTCCACTTT.

The chain uses TRBV20-1 and TRBJ2-7; D uncertain. Per the germline V gene, CDR1 is DFQATT and CDR2 is SNEGSKA (reference sequence). CDR3 size: 14 residues. V was cut by 5 bases and J by 1 base, with 15 bases left in between. The CDR3 DNA is TGCAGTGCTCATGACCCGGCGTGGTCCTACGAGCAGTACTTC. Its protein product is CSAHDPAWSYEQYF.

This clone was recorded a few times. The chain joins TRBV28 to TRBJ2-7; D remains unclear. The germline V gene has CDR1 MDHEN and CDR2 SYDVKM. This CDR3 region has 11 residues. Trimming stripped 2 bases from V and 6 bases from J, with 5 bases between. The CDR3 is CASSLSAEQYF. As DNA, the CDR3 is TGTGCCAGCAGTTTAAGCGCCGAGCAGTACTTC.

The rearrangement joins TRBV6-1 to TRBJ2-2; D gene uncertain. V shed 6 bases and J shed 5 bases, with 16 bases lying between them. The CDR3 runs to 15 residues. Germline V gene data show CDR1 as MNHNS and CDR2 as SASEGT. CDR3 coding DNA: TGTGCCAGCAGCCCTTACCGACTGGTAACCGGGGAGCTGTTTTTT. This codes for CASSPYRLVTGELFF.

The V call is TRBV19, the J call TRBJ2-7; unclear D gene. Germline CDR1 LNHDA, CDR2 SQIVND (reference sequence). The CDR3 spans 14 residues. Trimming removed 10 bases at V and 2 bases at J, with 18 bases between. The CDR3 sequence: CATRDLAVTYEQYF. The DNA for the CDR3 is TGTGCCACCAGAGACTTGGCCGTGACCTACGAGCAGTACTTC.

CDR3 in amino acids: CASSEYKGRNEAFF. Written as DNA, the CDR3 is TGCGCCAGCAGCGAGTACAAGGGGCGGAATGAAGCTTTCTTT. The chain combines TRBV5-1 with TRBJ1-1; tentatively, D is TRBD1 (5 bases). Germline CDR1 is SGHRS and CDR2 is YFSETQ. The CDR3 has 14 amino acids. Trimming cost V 4 bases and J 7 bases, with 17 bases left between them.

The rearrangement joins TRBV6-1 to TRBJ1-2; 7 nucleotides line up with TRBD1. CDR1 is MNHNS and CDR2 is SASEGT in the germline V gene. This CDR3 is 15 amino acids long. Trimming took 4 bases from V and 4 from J; bases not matched to a gene: 9. The CDR3 sequence is CASSVSQGTPYGYTF. CDR3 coding DNA: TGTGCCAGCAGTGTCTCACAGGGGACACCCTATGGCTACACCTTC.

This chain connects TRBV20-1 to TRBJ2-7, with 10 bases identical to TRBD2. The CDR3 contains 12 residues. The germline V gene encodes CDR1 DFQATT and CDR2 SNEGSKA (reference sequence). V trimming: 6 bases; J trimming: 6 bases; junction bases outside the gene matches: 5. The CDR3 DNA follows: TGCAGTGCGTGGCTAGCGGGAGTCGAGCAGTACTTC. Translated, it gives CSAWLAGVEQYF.

This clone occurred a few times. The chain is built from TRBV6-2 or TRBV6-3 and TRBJ2-5; maybe TRBD2 (5 bases). V dropped 2 bases and J dropped 2 bases, with 9 bases sitting between them. This CDR3 has 14 amino acids. The germline V gene encodes CDR1 MNHEY and CDR2 SVGEGT. CDR3 in amino acids: CASSYNGEQETQYF. The CDR3, as DNA: TGTGCCAGCAGTTACAACGGGGAACAAGAGACCCAGTACTTC.

The V and J genes are TRBV6-2 or TRBV6-3 and TRBJ2-2; 8 bases fit TRBD1. The J segment lost 2 bases and the V segment lost 4 bases, leaving 3 bases of the junction unmatched. The CDR3 is 15 amino acids. The germline CDR1 and CDR2 sequences are MNHEY and SVGEGT. The CDR3 region has the DNA TGTGCCAGCAGTTCGGGACAGGACAACACCGGGGAGCTGTTTTTT. It encodes CASSSGQDNTGELFF.

V gene TRBV2 combines with J gene TRBJ1-2; 9 nucleotides align to TRBD1. This CDR3 is 13 amino acids long. Germline V gene lookup returns CDR1 SNHLY and CDR2 FYNNEI. Unmatched junction bases numbered 7, after V lost 6 bases and J lost 8 bases. The CDR3 DNA is TGTGCCAGCAGCCTACAGGGGGCCAAAGGCTACACCTTC. The encoded protein is CASSLQGAKGYTF.

The chain combines TRBV3-1 with TRBJ2-7; 8 bases fit TRBD2. This CDR3 has 14 residues. Per germline, CDR1 LGHDT and CDR2 YNNKEL (reference sequence). The V segment lost 5 bases and the J segment 3 bases; nucleotides outside the gene matches: 6. CDR3 loop: CASSSGGGFYEQYF. CDR3 in DNA: TGTGCCAGCAGCTCCGGGGGGGGCTTCTACGAGCAGTACTTC.

This clone came up a few times. The chain combines TRBV11-2 with TRBJ2-7; no reliable D call. Germline V gives CDR1 SGHAT, CDR2 FQNNGV. V was pared by 1 base and J by 4 bases, with 14 bases between. The CDR3 length is 15 residues. CDR3 bases: TGTGCCAGCAGCTTAGTCATGGGTGACTTATACGAGCAGTACTTC. Protein: CASSLVMGDLYEQYF.

V usage is TRBV6-1 and J usage is TRBJ1-5; tentatively, D is TRBD1 (5 bases). There are 14 residues in the CDR3. CDR1 is MNHNS, CDR2 SASEGT, per germline. Trimming took off 6 bases at V and 5 bases at J, with 14 bases between the two ends. In DNA form, the CDR3 reads TGTGCCAGCAGGGGGAGGGGAAGGGATCAGCCCCAGCATTTT. This translates into CASRGRGRDQPQHF.